The clone carrying this T cell receptor (beta chain) was observed a few times. Its antigen is unidentified. Germline V CDR1 and CDR2: MNHEY, SMNVEV (reference sequence). Unmatched junction bases numbered 5, after V lost 5 bases and J lost 9 bases. There are 14 residues in the CDR3. The data originate from a study of cytomegalovirus exposure and HLA in healthy donors. For the study at large: When 350 to 500 donors were genotyped, roughly 82% of them were found to fall in the Caucasian-associated ancestry cluster. Study results and caveats: TCR beta chains numbering 164 were designated cytomegalovirus-associated.

The PCR ran on 60 Vbeta and 13 Jbeta primers. TCRdb's copy holds only in-frame clones and misses some; the assay was immunoSEQ multiplex PCR. The sample has nearly 95,000 clones; about 60% are singletons. The specimen sequenced was PBMCs. The TCR sequence derives from a woman aged 25 to 45 in good health and CMV-seronegative. The chain has TRBV27 and TRBJ1-6; 9 nucleotides agree with TRBD1. The CDR3: CASSQGTGPSPLHF. The CDR3 DNA is TGTGCCAGCAGTCAAGGGACAGGGCCTTCACCCCTCCACTTT.